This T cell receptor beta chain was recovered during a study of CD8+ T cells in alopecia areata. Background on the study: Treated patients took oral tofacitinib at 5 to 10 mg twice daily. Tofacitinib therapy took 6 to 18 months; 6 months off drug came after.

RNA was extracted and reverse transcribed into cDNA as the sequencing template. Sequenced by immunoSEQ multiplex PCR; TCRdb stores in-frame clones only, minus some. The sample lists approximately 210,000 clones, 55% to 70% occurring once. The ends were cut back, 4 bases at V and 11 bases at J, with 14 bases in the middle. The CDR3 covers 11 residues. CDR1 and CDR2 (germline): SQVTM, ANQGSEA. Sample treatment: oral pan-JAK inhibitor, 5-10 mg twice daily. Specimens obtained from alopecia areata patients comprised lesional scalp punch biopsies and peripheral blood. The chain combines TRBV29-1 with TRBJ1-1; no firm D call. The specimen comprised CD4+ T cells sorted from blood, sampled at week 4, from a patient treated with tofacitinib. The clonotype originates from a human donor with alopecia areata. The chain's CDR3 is CSVGENLDAFF. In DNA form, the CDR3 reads TGCAGCGTTGGAGAGAATTTAGATGCTTTCTTT.